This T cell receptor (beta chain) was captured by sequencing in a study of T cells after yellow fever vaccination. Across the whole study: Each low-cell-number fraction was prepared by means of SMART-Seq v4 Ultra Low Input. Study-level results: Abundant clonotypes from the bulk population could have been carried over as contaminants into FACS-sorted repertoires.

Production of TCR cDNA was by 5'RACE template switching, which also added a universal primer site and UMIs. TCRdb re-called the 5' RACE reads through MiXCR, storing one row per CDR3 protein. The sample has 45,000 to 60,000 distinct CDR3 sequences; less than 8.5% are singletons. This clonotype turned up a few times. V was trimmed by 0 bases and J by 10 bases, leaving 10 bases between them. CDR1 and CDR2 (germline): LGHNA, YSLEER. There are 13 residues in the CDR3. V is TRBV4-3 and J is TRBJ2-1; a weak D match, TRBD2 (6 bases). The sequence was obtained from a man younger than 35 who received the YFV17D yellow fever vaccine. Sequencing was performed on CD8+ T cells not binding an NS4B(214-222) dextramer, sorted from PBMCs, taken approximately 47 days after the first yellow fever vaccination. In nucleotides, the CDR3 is TGCGCCAGCAGCCAAGATTTCGGGGGAGAGCAGTTCTTC. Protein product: CASSQDFGGEQFF.